This T cell receptor (beta chain) was documented in a study of shared clonotypes between healthy human individuals. As for this clone: Its antigen remains unidentified.

The protocol was immunoSEQ multiplex PCR, while the TCRdb copy is restricted to in-frame clones and leaves out a portion. The repertoire includes 1,400,000 or so clones, 98% of them detected once, and under 0.45% sits in the top ten. This CDR3 comprises 15 residues. Trimming took off 5 bases at V and 5 bases at J, with 16 bases between the two ends. The V gene's germline CDR1 is KGHSH and CDR2 LQKENI. Healthy adults negative for HIV, lacking recent acute infections or vaccinations, served as donors. Each sample came from a Caucasian adult donor living in Nashville, Tennessee. General study results and limits: Larger estimated richness was generally recorded for naive subsets relative to memory subsets.

The TCR sequence derives from a man aged 25-45 years in good health. The chain combines TRBV18 with TRBJ2-1; maybe TRBD2 (6 bases). The sample taken for sequencing was naive CD4+ T cells sorted from blood. The subset was: CD45RA+ positively selected. DNA of the CDR3: TGTGCCAGCTCAGAGAACTGGGACTCGAACAATGAGCAGTTCTTC. This translates into CASSENWDSNNEQFF.